Given below is one T cell receptor beta chain in context. Its matching antigen is unknown. The sample belongs to a study of OX40 agonist ivuxolimab in advanced cancers. In the study overall: The mean age was about 57 years, ranging from 23 to 79, with over 70% of participants male. The study's findings and limits: Doses of 0.1 to 3.0 mg/kg were accompanied by clonal expansion of CD4+ and CD8+ blood T cells by week 6.

Patients with a history of autoimmune disease or on systemic immunosuppression were excluded. Produced via immunoSEQ multiplex PCR; TCRdb's table is partial and in-frame only. This sample has 65,000 to 95,000 clones; 89% occur once, and the top ten carry approximately 0.2%. Per germline, CDR1 SGHDT and CDR2 YYEEEE. The V end lost 4 bases, the J end lost 1 base, and 12 bases lay between the germline ends. The CDR3 has 15 amino acids. This chain links TRBV5-6 with TRBJ1-5; D perhaps matches TRBD1 (5 bases). The sequence came from an adult with an advanced solid tumor such as melanoma, head and neck, liver or kidney cancer. Specimen: CD4+ or CD8+ T cells sorted from blood, collected in a trial of the OX40 agonist ivuxolimab. CDR3 loop: CASSPPEGSNQPQHF. The CDR3 DNA sequence: TGTGCCAGCAGCCCCCCGGAGGGGAGCAATCAGCCCCAGCATTTT.